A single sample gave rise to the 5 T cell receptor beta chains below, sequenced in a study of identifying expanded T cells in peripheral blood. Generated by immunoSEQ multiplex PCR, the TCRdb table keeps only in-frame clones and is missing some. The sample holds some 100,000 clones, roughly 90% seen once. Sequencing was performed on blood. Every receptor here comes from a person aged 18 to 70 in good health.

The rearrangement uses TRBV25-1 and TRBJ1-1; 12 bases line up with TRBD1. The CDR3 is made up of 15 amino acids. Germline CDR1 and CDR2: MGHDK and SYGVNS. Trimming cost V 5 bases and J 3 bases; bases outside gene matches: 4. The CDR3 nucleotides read TGTGCCAGCAGTCCTCGGGACAGGGGGCACACTGAAGCTTTCTTT. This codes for CASSPRDRGHTEAFF.

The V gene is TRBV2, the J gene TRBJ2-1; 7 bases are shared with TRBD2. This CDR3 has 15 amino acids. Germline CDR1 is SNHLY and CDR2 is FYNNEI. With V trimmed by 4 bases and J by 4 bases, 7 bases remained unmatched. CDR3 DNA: TGTGCCAGCAGTGGTCGACTAGCTCTGTACAATGAGCAGTTCTTC. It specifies CASSGRLALYNEQFF.

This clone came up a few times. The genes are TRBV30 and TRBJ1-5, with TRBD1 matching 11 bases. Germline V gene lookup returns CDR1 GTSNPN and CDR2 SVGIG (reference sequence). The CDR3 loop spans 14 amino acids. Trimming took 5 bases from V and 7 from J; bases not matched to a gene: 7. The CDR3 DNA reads TGTGCCTGGGCTGGACAGGGGGCAGGACAGCCCCAGCATTTT. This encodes CAWAGQGAGQPQHF.

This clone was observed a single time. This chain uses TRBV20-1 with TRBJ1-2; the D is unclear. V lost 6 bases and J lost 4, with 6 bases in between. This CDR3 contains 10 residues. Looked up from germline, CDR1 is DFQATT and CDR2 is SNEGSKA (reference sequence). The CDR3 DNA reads TGCAGTGCCACTAGCTATGGCTACACCTTC. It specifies CSATSYGYTF.

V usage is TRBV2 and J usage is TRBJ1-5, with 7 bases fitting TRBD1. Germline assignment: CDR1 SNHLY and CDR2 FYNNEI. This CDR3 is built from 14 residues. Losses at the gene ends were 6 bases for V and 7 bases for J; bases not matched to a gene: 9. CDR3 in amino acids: CASSPDRVDQPQHF. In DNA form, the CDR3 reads TGTGCCAGCAGCCCCGACAGGGTAGACCAGCCCCAGCATTTT.